This entry lists 19 T cell receptor beta chains sequenced from one sample in a study of blood T cell repertoires in COVID-19. TCRdb keeps only in-frame clones here, not all; method: immunoSEQ multiplex PCR. The sample shows 250,000 to 300,000 clones, 90% of them seen only once. The sequenced sample was peripheral blood. The receptors originated from a woman aged 55 to 70 with COVID-19, enrolled during active disease.

The CDR3: CASSPSGGAPGELFF. The CDR3 DNA reads as TGCGCCAGCAGCCCAAGCGGGGGGGCCCCCGGGGAGCTGTTTTTT. This chain uses TRBV5-1 with TRBJ2-2; the match to TRBD2 covers 10 bases. J was trimmed by 6 bases and V by 4 bases; bases with no gene match: 6. Per the germline V gene, CDR1 is SGHRS and CDR2 is YFSETQ. The CDR3 is made up of 15 amino acids.

In nucleotides, the CDR3 is TGTGCCAGCAGCGTAGCCCCTCGGGGGGACTATGGCTACACCTTC. Translated: CASSVAPRGDYGYTF. The chain combines TRBV9 with TRBJ1-2; D possibly corresponds to TRBD1 (5 bases). The CDR3 extends over 15 amino acids. The V gene lost 0 bases and the J gene lost 3 bases, with 12 bases spanning the gap. Germline CDR1 SGDLS, CDR2 YYNGEE.

V and J are TRBV6-6 and TRBJ2-7; D gene ambiguous. The CDR3 extends over 14 amino acids. The germline V gene has CDR1 MNHNY and CDR2 SVGAGI (reference sequence). V lost 8 bases, J lost 0 bases, and 14 bases lay in between. The DNA of the CDR3 is TGTGCCAGCCGAATCGACACGAACTCCTACGAGCAGTACTTC. The encoded protein is CASRIDTNSYEQYF.

The chain employs TRBV10-3 and TRBJ1-5; 10 bases match TRBD1. CDR1 and CDR2 from the germline V gene are ENHRY and SYGVKD. Trimming cost V 10 bases and J 4 bases; bases outside gene matches: 7. This CDR3 region has 14 residues. The CDR3 here is CATRDRGNNQPQHF. Here the CDR3 DNA reads TGTGCCACCAGGGACAGGGGAAATAATCAGCCCCAGCATTTT.

V usage is TRBV9 and J usage is TRBJ1-5; D call uncertain. The CDR3 consists of 14 residues. Trimming shortened V by 0 bases and J by 0 bases, and 4 bases separated the two germline ends. CDR1 and CDR2 from the germline V gene are SGDLS and YYNGEE. The CDR3 DNA follows: TGTGCCAGCAGCGTAGGACTTAGCAATCAGCCCCAGCATTTT. Encoded protein: CASSVGLSNQPQHF.

The V call is TRBV7-9, the J call TRBJ2-3; D is perhaps TRBD1 (6 bases). This CDR3 is built from 15 residues. The ends were cut back, 1 base at V and 1 base at J, with 9 bases in the middle. Germline V CDR1 and CDR2: SEHNR, FQNEAQ (reference sequence). The CDR3 region has the DNA TGTGCCAGCAGCTTAGGCTGGACAGGCACAGATACGCAGTATTTT. This encodes CASSLGWTGTDTQYF. The complete variable domain, with remaining parts taken from reference TRBV7-9 and TRBJ2-3, reads DTGVSQNPRHKITKRGQNVTFRCDPISEHNRLYWYRQTLGQGPEFLTYFQNEAQLEKSRLLSDRFSAERPKGSFSTLEIQRTEQGDSAMYLCASSLGWTGTDTQYFGPGTRLTVL.

The rearrangement uses TRBV18 and TRBJ2-7; 9 nucleotides align to TRBD1. The germline gives CDR1 KGHSH, CDR2 LQKENI. The CDR3 has 13 residues. Germline trimming cut 5 bases from V and 5 bases from J; bases unmatched to any gene: 4. The DNA of the CDR3 is TGTGCCAGCTCAACCGGGACAGGGAACGAGCAGTACTTC. This translates into CASSTGTGNEQYF.

The chain's CDR3 is CASSTLQGIAFF. Here the CDR3 DNA reads TGTGCCAGCAGTACCCTACAGGGAATAGCTTTCTTT. The V and J genes are TRBV6-5 and TRBJ1-1; D might be TRBD1 (6 bases). Germline V gene data show CDR1 as MNHEY and CDR2 as SVGAGI. The CDR3 length is 12 residues. The V end lost 5 bases, the J end lost 10 bases, and 14 bases lay between the germline ends.

This clone appeared a few times. This sequence joins TRBV11-2 and TRBJ1-1; D not resolved. CDR1 and CDR2 (germline): SGHAT, FQNNGV. CDR3 size: 15 residues. Trimming stripped 8 bases from V and 0 bases from J, with 16 bases between. CDR3 in DNA: TGTGCCAGCGGCAATAACGGACTAATGAACACTGAAGCTTTCTTT. It encodes CASGNNGLMNTEAFF.

V usage is TRBV5-1 and J usage is TRBJ1-1; possible D gene TRBD1, 5 bases. CDR1 and CDR2 from the germline V gene are SGHRS and YFSETQ. This CDR3 has 15 residues. V gave up 1 base and J gave up 0 bases, with 10 bases separating them. The CDR3 coding sequence is TGCGCCAGCAGCTTGCGGGGGGGTATGAACACTGAAGCTTTCTTT. Encoded protein: CASSLRGGMNTEAFF. Drawing the rest from reference TRBV5-1 and TRBJ1-1, the complete variable domain is KAGVTQTPRYLIKTRGQQVTLSCSPISGHRSVSWYQQTPGQGLQFLFEYFSETQRNKGNFPGRFSGRQFSNSRSEMNVSTLELGDSALYLCASSLRGGMNTEAFFGQGTRLTVV.

The chain is built from TRBV3-1 (or the pseudogene TRBV3-2) and TRBJ1-2; D is unresolved. The V gene lost 0 bases and the J gene lost 4 bases, with 9 bases spanning the gap. CDR3 length: 14 residues. The germline V gene encodes CDR1 LGHDT and CDR2 YNNKEL (reference sequence). CDR3 sequence reads: CASSQDEGVYGYTF. The CDR3 DNA follows: TGTGCCAGCAGCCAAGATGAAGGAGTCTATGGCTACACCTTC.

V is TRBV7-9 and J is TRBJ1-5, with no clear D. Germline assignment: CDR1 SEHNR and CDR2 FQNEAQ (reference sequence). V was trimmed by 1 base and J by 0 bases, leaving 7 bases between them. The CDR3 covers 15 residues. The chain's CDR3 is CASSLDGDSNQPQHF. The CDR3 DNA follows: TGTGCCAGCAGCTTAGACGGAGATAGCAATCAGCCCCAGCATTTT.

This rearrangement joins TRBV19 to TRBJ1-1; D remains ambiguous. V was shortened by 10 bases and J by 5 bases, with 20 bases between the two germline ends. Germline lookup yields CDR1 LNHDA and CDR2 SQIVND (reference sequence). This CDR3 has 14 residues. In DNA, the CDR3 is TGTGCCACCTCGACAACGAACAACCGGACTGAAGCTTTCTTT. Amino acids: CATSTTNNRTEAFF. Full variable domain (rest looked up from reference TRBV19 and TRBJ1-1): DGGITQSPKYLFRKEGQNVTLSCEQNLNHDAMYWYRQDPGQGLRLIYYSQIVNDFQKGDIAEGYSVSREKKESFPLTVTSAQKNPTAFYLCATSTTNNRTEAFFGQGTRLTVV.

The chain carries TRBV7-2 and TRBJ1-2; D is undetermined. Germline V gene data show CDR1 as SGHTA and CDR2 as FQGNSA. V lost 0 bases and J 8 bases, leaving 7 bases between the germline ends. This CDR3 is 12 amino acids long. CDR3: CASSLAREGYTF. Here the CDR3 DNA reads TGTGCCAGCAGCTTAGCGAGGGAGGGCTACACCTTC. The whole variable domain, filled in from reference TRBV7-2 and TRBJ1-2, reads GAGVSQSPSNKVTEKGKDVELRCDPISGHTALYWYRQSLGQGLEFLIYFQGNSAPDKSGLPSDRFSAERTGGSVSTLTIQRTQQEDSAVYLCASSLAREGYTFGSGTRLTVV.

The chain links TRBV4-2 to TRBJ1-5, with D possibly matching TRBD1 (6 bases). V was shortened by 1 base and J by 4 bases, with 17 bases between the two germline ends. The germline CDR1 and CDR2 sequences are LGHNA and YNFKEQ. The CDR3 is 17 amino acids. The CDR3 region is CASSQATGSIRNQPQHF. The DNA of the CDR3 is TGTGCCAGCAGCCAAGCCACAGGGAGCATTAGGAATCAGCCCCAGCATTTT.

The V and J genes are TRBV19 and TRBJ2-3, with 7 nucleotides matching TRBD1. The CDR3 contains 14 residues. The V gene end was trimmed by 6 bases and the J gene end by 2 bases; junction bases not matched to a gene: 5. CDR1 is LNHDA and CDR2 is SQIVND in the germline V gene (reference sequence). This CDR3 is CASSETGITDTQYF. Here the CDR3 DNA reads TGTGCCAGTAGCGAGACAGGGATCACAGATACGCAGTATTTT.

The chain carries TRBV2 and TRBJ1-5, with a weak D call TRBD1 (6 bases). Germline loops: CDR1 SNHLY, CDR2 FYNNEI. The V and J ends lost 4 bases and 7 bases respectively, with 17 bases between them. The CDR3 covers 15 residues. CDR3 region: CASSGDSGERQPQHF. The DNA for the CDR3 is TGTGCCAGCAGTGGGGATTCAGGGGAGAGACAGCCCCAGCATTTT.

The chain joins TRBV20-1 to TRBJ2-7; no clear D. CDR1 DFQATT and CDR2 SNEGSKA come from the germline V gene (reference sequence). The CDR3 is 11 residues long. Trimming pared 0 bases from V and 7 bases from J, leaving 7 bases between. The CDR3 DNA sequence: TGCAGTGCTAGAGATGGAGTTGAGCAGTACTTC. It codes for CSARDGVEQYF.

The chain uses TRBV6-5 and TRBJ2-2; no reliable D call. Trimming cost V 0 bases and J 8 bases, with 7 bases left between them. From germline, CDR1 is MNHEY and CDR2 SVGAGI. The CDR3 has 13 residues. The CDR3 here is CASSYSQSGELFF. In DNA, the CDR3 is TGTGCCAGCAGTTACTCGCAGTCTGGGGAGCTGTTTTTT.